The 30 T cell receptor beta chains below were found in one sample sequenced in a study of blood T cell repertoires in COVID-19. Profiling relied on immunoSEQ multiplex PCR, and the TCRdb table lists in-frame clones only, not all of them. The sample yields roughly 50,000 clones, about 85% seen once. Sequenced sample: peripheral blood. These receptors originate from a woman of 80 years or more with acute or convalescent COVID-19.

This clone was detected a few times. The chain recombines TRBV15 with TRBJ2-5; D gene uncertain. In germline, CDR1 is LNHNV, CDR2 YYDKDF (reference sequence). This CDR3 spans 15 amino acids. The ends were cut back, 0 bases at V and 5 bases at J, with 13 bases in the middle. The DNA of the CDR3 is TGTGCCACCAGCAGAGATCTGTCGGGTGAGGAGACCCAGTACTTC. This translates into CATSRDLSGEETQYF.

This chain joins TRBV3-1 (or the pseudogene TRBV3-2) and TRBJ1-2; D remains unclear. Germline V gene lookup returns CDR1 LGHDT and CDR2 YNNKEL (reference sequence). The V end was cut by 4 bases, the J end by 8 bases, with 14 bases between. The CDR3 has 13 residues. The CDR3 DNA follows: TGTGCCAGCAGCCTCCCTGGGCAGTTCGGCTACACCTTC. Translating gives CASSLPGQFGYTF.

The chain uses TRBV5-1 and TRBJ1-4; D gene uncertain. V lost 4 bases, J lost 4 bases, and 11 bases lay in between. This CDR3 comprises 14 residues. Germline assignment: CDR1 SGHRS and CDR2 YFSETQ. The DNA for the CDR3 is TGCGCCAGCAGCCCCCGGACTTATAATGAAAAACTGTTTTTT. The encoded protein is CASSPRTYNEKLFF. Full variable domain (missing parts from reference TRBV5-1 and TRBJ1-4): KAGVTQTPRYLIKTRGQQVTLSCSPISGHRSVSWYQQTPGQGLQFLFEYFSETQRNKGNFPGRFSGRQFSNSRSEMNVSTLELGDSALYLCASSPRTYNEKLFFGSGTQLSVL.

The CDR3 reads CASRSDRDGPEAFF. CDR3 DNA sequence: TGTGCCAGTAGATCGGACAGGGATGGCCCTGAAGCTTTCTTT. The chain recombines TRBV19 with TRBJ1-1; 8 bases map to TRBD1. With V trimmed by 6 bases and J by 6 bases, 9 bases remained unmatched. The CDR3 is made up of 14 amino acids. Germline CDR1 LNHDA, CDR2 SQIVND (reference sequence).

This clone was seen once. The V gene is TRBV7-2, the J gene TRBJ2-1, with a tentative D call TRBD2 (5 bases). The CDR3 contains 14 residues. V was pared by 5 bases and J by 1 base, with 9 bases between. Germline V gives CDR1 SGHTA, CDR2 FQGNSA. The chain's CDR3 is CASSTGLSYNEQFF. The CDR3 DNA sequence: TGTGCCAGCAGCACGGGATTGTCCTACAATGAGCAGTTCTTC.

The rearrangement uses TRBV5-1 and TRBJ2-2; 7 bases line up with TRBD1. The CDR3 has 15 amino acids. With V trimmed by 4 bases and J by 2 bases, 5 bases remained unmatched. Germline V gene data show CDR1 as SGHRS and CDR2 as YFSETQ. The CDR3 nucleotides read TGCGCCAGCAGCCTTCGACAGGGAAACACCGGGGAGCTGTTTTTT. Its protein product is CASSLRQGNTGELFF.

The chain recombines TRBV10-3 with TRBJ2-7, with 13 bases aligning to TRBD2. CDR3 length equals 16 residues. Germline-derived CDR1 and CDR2 are ENHRY and SYGVKD. Unmatched junction bases numbered 5, after V lost 3 bases and J lost 3 bases. CDR3 sequence: CAISDGLAGASYEQYF. The CDR3 bases are TGTGCCATCAGTGACGGACTAGCGGGGGCTAGCTACGAGCAGTACTTC.

The chain uses TRBV5-4 and TRBJ2-1, with D perhaps matching TRBD1 (7 bases). V shed 1 base and J shed 7 bases, with 12 bases lying between them. Per the germline V gene, CDR1 is SGHNT and CDR2 is YYREEE (reference sequence). This CDR3 region has 14 residues. CDR3 bases: TGTGCCAGCAGCTTGACAGGGGCGGGGAATGAGCAGTTCTTC. This encodes CASSLTGAGNEQFF.

CDR3 in DNA: TGTGCCAGCAGCTTGGAGGGGGCCCCGCGAGATACGCAGTATTTT. It encodes CASSLEGAPRDTQYF. V and J are TRBV5-5 and TRBJ2-3, with TRBD1 matching over 7 bases. V gave up 0 bases and J gave up 5 bases; unmatched junction bases: 6. Germline CDR1 is SGHKS and CDR2 is YYEKEE (reference sequence). The CDR3 has 15 amino acids.

The J gene is TRBJ1-1, the V gene TRBV19; 7 bases are a match to TRBD1. The germline V gene encodes CDR1 LNHDA and CDR2 SQIVND (reference sequence). This CDR3 is 16 amino acids long. Unmatched junction bases numbered 9, after V lost 5 bases and J lost 0 bases. This CDR3 is CASSGRGRLVNTEAFF. For the CDR3, the DNA is TGTGCCAGTAGTGGTAGGGGGCGATTAGTGAACACTGAAGCTTTCTTT.

The CDR3 coding sequence is TGTGCCAGCAGTGATCAGGGGGCAAGGACTGAAGCTTTCTTT. Its protein product is CASSDQGARTEAFF. The chain joins TRBV2 to TRBJ1-1; 8 bases align to TRBD1. The length of the CDR3 is 14 residues. With 3 bases clipped from V and 5 bases from J, the junction kept 5 bases outside the gene matches. Looked up from germline, CDR1 is SNHLY and CDR2 is FYNNEI.

As to this clone: The sample carries other DNA sequences with the same CDR3. V gene TRBV9 combines with J gene TRBJ2-5; 10 nucleotides line up with TRBD2. From germline, CDR1 is SGDLS and CDR2 YYNGEE. V lost 0 bases to trimming and J lost 5 bases; unmatched junction nucleotides: 7. This CDR3 is 16 amino acids long. In DNA form, the CDR3 reads TGTGCCAGCAGCGTAGCGAGCGGGGGGGCGAGGGAGACCCAGTACTTC. Residues: CASSVASGGARETQYF.

The rearrangement joins TRBV29-1 to TRBJ2-7; D unclear. From germline, CDR1 is SQVTM and CDR2 ANQGSEA. The CDR3 contains 10 residues. The V end was cut by 3 bases, the J end by 3 bases, with 3 bases between. This chain's CDR3 is CSVDYYEQYF. The CDR3 DNA sequence: TGCAGCGTTGACTACTACGAGCAGTACTTC.

The gene calls are TRBV2 and TRBJ2-3; TRBD2 matches at 9 bases. The trim removed 7 bases at V and 2 bases at J, leaving 7 bases unmatched. This CDR3 contains 15 residues. The V gene's germline CDR1 is SNHLY and CDR2 FYNNEI. The CDR3 nucleotides read TGTGCCAGCACTTCCAGCGGGGGGTACACAGATACGCAGTATTTT. It translates to CASTSSGGYTDTQYF.

The chain carries TRBV12-5 and TRBJ2-1, with 10 bases lining up with TRBD2. The CDR3 contains 14 residues. V shed 8 bases, J shed 4 bases, and the junction held 5 bases outside the gene matches. Germline values: CDR1 LGHNT, CDR2 FRNRAP. The CDR3 DNA follows: TGTGCTAGTCACGAGCGGGGGGGTTACAATGAGCAGTTCTTC. It translates to CASHERGGYNEQFF.

Only one count was recorded for this clone. The gene calls are TRBV6-1 and TRBJ1-1; no reliable D call. Trimming removed 3 bases from V and 11 bases from J, with 16 bases in between. Per germline, CDR1 MNHNS and CDR2 SASEGT. This CDR3 contains 13 residues. The CDR3 DNA follows: TGTGCCAGCAGTGACAGGTTGGTTGCCGGCGCTTTCTTT. Protein sequence: CASSDRLVAGAFF.

This clone was detected only once. The chain uses TRBV19 and TRBJ1-2, with D possibly being TRBD1 (5 bases). CDR1 and CDR2 (germline): LNHDA, SQIVND (reference sequence). Trimming took off 1 base at V and 6 bases at J, with 15 bases between the two ends. This CDR3 contains 15 residues. CDR3: CASSIGQGKADGYTF. DNA for the CDR3: TGTGCCAGTAGTATAGGGCAGGGAAAGGCGGATGGCTACACCTTC.

The chain carries TRBV3-1 (or the pseudogene TRBV3-2) and TRBJ1-5, with D unresolved. V was pared by 4 bases and J by 2 bases, with 9 bases between. Germline CDR1 reads LGHDT; CDR2 reads YNNKEL (reference sequence). The CDR3 length is 14 residues. CDR3 region: CASSLSSGNQPQHF. The CDR3 coding sequence is TGTGCCAGCAGCCTTAGTAGCGGCAATCAGCCCCAGCATTTT.

This clone was observed a few times. J is TRBJ1-1 and V is TRBV29-1; no firm D call. V was cut by 0 bases and J by 0 bases, with 11 bases left in between. Germline-derived CDR1 and CDR2 are SQVTM and ANQGSEA. The CDR3 runs 15 residues. The CDR3 bases are TGCAGCGTTGAAGATGTTCGGGGAATGAACACTGAAGCTTTCTTT. Its translation is CSVEDVRGMNTEAFF.

The rearrangement links TRBV6-5 to TRBJ2-2; TRBD1 matches at 10 bases. Per the germline V gene, CDR1 is MNHEY and CDR2 is SVGAGI. The CDR3 has 14 amino acids. J gave up 7 bases and V 8 bases, and 7 bases lay outside the gene matches. The CDR3 loop reads CASGTGVSYGELFF. The DNA of the CDR3 is TGTGCCAGCGGGACAGGGGTATCTTACGGGGAGCTGTTTTTT.

This chain joins TRBV6-2 or TRBV6-3 and TRBJ1-5; D is ambiguous. V dropped 2 bases and J dropped 0 bases, with 11 bases sitting between them. Germline loops: CDR1 MNHEY, CDR2 SVGEGT. CDR3 length: 16 amino acids. This chain's CDR3 is CASSYGGGYSNQPQHF. The CDR3 DNA is TGTGCCAGCAGTTACGGTGGCGGTTATAGCAATCAGCCCCAGCATTTT.

The rearrangement links TRBV19 to TRBJ1-6; D is unresolved. V was shortened by 4 bases and J by 3 bases, with 19 bases between the two germline ends. The CDR3 loop spans 18 amino acids. Germline-derived CDR1 and CDR2 are LNHDA and SQIVND (reference sequence). The CDR3, as DNA: TGTGCCAGTAGTACTACCTCGCTTAGCAGCAACTATAATTCACCCCTCCACTTT. This codes for CASSTTSLSSNYNSPLHF.

The V and J genes are TRBV6-6 and TRBJ2-5, with TRBD2 matching 8 bases. The ends lost 6 bases at V and 0 bases at J; junction bases unmatched: 3. Per germline, CDR1 MNHNY and CDR2 SVGAGI (reference sequence). This CDR3 has 14 amino acids. The CDR3 is CASRVSGDQETQYF. In DNA form, the CDR3 reads TGTGCCAGCAGGGTTAGCGGGGACCAAGAGACCCAGTACTTC.

The genes are TRBV7-2 and TRBJ1-1; tentative D call: TRBD1 (5 bases). Trimming shortened V by 3 bases and J by 2 bases, and 13 bases separated the two germline ends. CDR1 and CDR2 from the germline V gene are SGHTA and FQGNSA. The CDR3 runs 15 residues. The chain's CDR3 is CASSFRQLGNTEAFF. The CDR3, as DNA: TGTGCCAGCAGCTTTCGACAGCTTGGAAACACTGAAGCTTTCTTT.

This chain links TRBV7-9 with TRBJ2-7; D perhaps matches TRBD2 (6 bases). Trimming took 2 bases from V and 2 from J, leaving 16 bases between them. This CDR3 is 16 amino acids long. Germline CDR1 and CDR2: SEHNR and FQNEAQ (reference sequence). The CDR3 DNA follows: TGTGCCAGCAGCTTAAGCCTCGGGACTCTCGCCTACGAGCAGTACTTC. It specifies CASSLSLGTLAYEQYF.

This clone was found a few times. V gene TRBV7-2 combines with J gene TRBJ1-1; possibly TRBD1 for D (5 bases). Trimming left V 5 bases short and J 1 base short, with 14 bases between. CDR1 SGHTA and CDR2 FQGNSA come from the germline V gene. CDR3 size: 15 residues. CDR3: CASSPRQSENTEAFF. DNA for the CDR3: TGTGCCAGCAGCCCACGACAGTCGGAGAACACTGAAGCTTTCTTT. Combining the CDR3 with reference TRBV7-2 and TRBJ1-1 gives the whole variable domain GAGVSQSPSNKVTEKGKDVELRCDPISGHTALYWYRQSLGQGLEFLIYFQGNSAPDKSGLPSDRFSAERTGGSVSTLTIQRTQQEDSAVYLCASSPRQSENTEAFFGQGTRLTVV.

The rearrangement joins TRBV12-3 or TRBV12-4 to TRBJ1-2; 7 bases are a match to TRBD1. The CDR3 has 13 residues. The ends lost 5 bases at V and 7 bases at J; junction bases unmatched: 7. CDR3 nucleotides: TGTGCCAGCAGTCTTAGACAGGGTGGTGGCTACACCTTC. Protein sequence: CASSLRQGGGYTF.

The V and J genes are TRBV29-1 and TRBJ2-7, with 11 bases fitting TRBD2. V shed 4 bases, J shed 7 bases, and the junction held 9 bases outside the gene matches. This CDR3 is 14 amino acids long. In germline, CDR1 is SQVTM, CDR2 ANQGSEA. The CDR3 protein is CSVGLAGSVWEQYF. The DNA for the CDR3 is TGCAGCGTTGGACTAGCGGGGTCGGTGTGGGAGCAGTACTTC.

This chain connects TRBV4-1 to TRBJ2-7; no clear D gene. There are 14 residues in the CDR3. Trimming pared 5 bases from V and 0 bases from J, leaving 11 bases between. The germline CDR1 and CDR2 sequences are MGHRA and YSYEKL. Here the CDR3 reads CASSNFYPSYEQYF. CDR3 bases: TGCGCCAGCAGCAATTTCTACCCCTCCTACGAGCAGTACTTC.

The CDR3 is CASSPLGQGNTEAFF. The CDR3 DNA reads TGTGCCAGTAGTCCCCTGGGACAGGGGAACACTGAAGCTTTCTTT. This chain joins TRBV19 and TRBJ1-1; 9 nucleotides match TRBD1. Trimming at V came to 5 bases and at J to 1 base, leaving 5 bases not matched to a gene. This CDR3 region has 15 residues. From germline, CDR1 is LNHDA and CDR2 SQIVND (reference sequence).